This T cell receptor (beta chain) was profiled in a study of blood T cell repertoires in COVID-19. The CDR3 totals 20 residues. Germline-derived CDR1 and CDR2 are SGHDN and FVKESK. The V end lost 4 bases, the J end lost 3 bases, and 31 bases lay between the germline ends. TCRdb keeps only in-frame clones here, not all; method: immunoSEQ multiplex PCR. The sample lists nearly 70,000 clones; 75% to 95% were seen once. This clonotype was obtained from a man aged 40-49 years with COVID-19, enrolled during active disease. This rearrangement joins TRBV14 to TRBJ2-7, with a tentative D call TRBD1 (5 bases). Sequences were obtained from peripheral blood. In nucleotides, the CDR3 is TGTGCCAGCAGCCGGGAAGCCCCCCCAGGCATAAGGGGCAAACACTACGAGCAGTACTTC. This gives the protein CASSREAPPGIRGKHYEQYF.